This T cell receptor (beta chain) was sequenced during a study of blood T cell repertoires in COVID-19. For the study at large: The cDNA or gDNA used as material had been derived from T cells, B-cell-depleted T cells, or PBMCs.

Profiled with immunoSEQ multiplex PCR; TCRdb holds only in-frame clones, not every one. Of some 200,000 clones listed, around 87% are singletons. Germline V gene data show CDR1 as LGHNA and CDR2 as YSLEER. This CDR3 is built from 17 residues. Losses at the gene ends were 0 bases for V and 0 bases for J; bases not matched to a gene: 3. The source is a woman between 18 and 30 years old who had recovered from COVID-19. The chain carries TRBV4-3 and TRBJ2-7, with 12 bases aligning to TRBD2. The sample comprised peripheral blood. CDR3 DNA: TGCGCCAGCAGCCAAGATCGACTAGCGGGGGCCTCCTACGAGCAGTACTTC. This gives the protein CASSQDRLAGASYEQYF.